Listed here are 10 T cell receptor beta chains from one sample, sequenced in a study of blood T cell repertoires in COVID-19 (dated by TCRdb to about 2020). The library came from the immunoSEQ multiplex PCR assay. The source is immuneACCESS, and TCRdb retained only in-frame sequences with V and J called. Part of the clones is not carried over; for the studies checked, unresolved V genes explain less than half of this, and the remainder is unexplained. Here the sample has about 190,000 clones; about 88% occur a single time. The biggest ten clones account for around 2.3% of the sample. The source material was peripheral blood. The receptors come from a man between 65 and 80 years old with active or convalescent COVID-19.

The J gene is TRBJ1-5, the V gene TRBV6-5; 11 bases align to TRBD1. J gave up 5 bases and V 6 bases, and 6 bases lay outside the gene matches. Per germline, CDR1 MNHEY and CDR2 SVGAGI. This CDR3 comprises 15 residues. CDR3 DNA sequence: TGTGCCAGCAGACCCAGGACAGGGGGCTATCAGCCCCAGCATTTT. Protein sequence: CASRPRTGGYQPQHF.

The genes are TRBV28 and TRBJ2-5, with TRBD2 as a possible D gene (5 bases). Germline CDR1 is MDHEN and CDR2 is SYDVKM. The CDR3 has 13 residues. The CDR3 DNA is TGTGCTGCGCGCGGAGGCTCCCGTGAGACCCAGTACTTC. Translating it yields CAARGGSRETQYF.

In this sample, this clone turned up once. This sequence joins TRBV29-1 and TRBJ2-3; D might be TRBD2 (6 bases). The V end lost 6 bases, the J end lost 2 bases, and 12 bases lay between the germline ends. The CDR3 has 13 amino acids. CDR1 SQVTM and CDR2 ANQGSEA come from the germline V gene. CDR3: CSVGTGDTDTQYF. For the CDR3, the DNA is TGCAGCGTCGGTACGGGGGACACAGATACGCAGTATTTT.

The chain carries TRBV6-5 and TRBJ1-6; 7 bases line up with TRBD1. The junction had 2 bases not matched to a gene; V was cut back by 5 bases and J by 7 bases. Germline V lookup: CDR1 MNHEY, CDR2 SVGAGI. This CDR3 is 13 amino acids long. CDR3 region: CASSMDRNSPLHF. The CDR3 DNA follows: TGTGCCAGCAGTATGGACAGGAATTCACCCCTCCACTTT.

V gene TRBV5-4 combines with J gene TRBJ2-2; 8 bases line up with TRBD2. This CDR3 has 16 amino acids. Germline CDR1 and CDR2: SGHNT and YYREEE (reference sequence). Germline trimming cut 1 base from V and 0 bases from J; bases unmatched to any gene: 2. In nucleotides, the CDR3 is TGTGCCAGCAGCTTGCGTAGCGGGGCGAACACCGGGGAGCTGTTTTTT. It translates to CASSLRSGANTGELFF.

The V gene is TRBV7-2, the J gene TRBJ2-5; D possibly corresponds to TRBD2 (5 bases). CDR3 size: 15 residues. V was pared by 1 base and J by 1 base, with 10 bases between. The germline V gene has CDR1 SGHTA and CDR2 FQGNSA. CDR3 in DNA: TGTGCCAGCAGCTTAGGGCCTAGCCTCCAAGAGACCCAGTACTTC. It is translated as CASSLGPSLQETQYF.

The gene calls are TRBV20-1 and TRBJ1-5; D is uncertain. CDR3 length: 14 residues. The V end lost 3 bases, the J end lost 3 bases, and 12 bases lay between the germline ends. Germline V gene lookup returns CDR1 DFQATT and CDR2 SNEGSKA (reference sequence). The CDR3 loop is CSASSARHNQPQHF. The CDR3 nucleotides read TGCAGTGCTAGTAGCGCACGTCACAATCAGCCCCAGCATTTT.

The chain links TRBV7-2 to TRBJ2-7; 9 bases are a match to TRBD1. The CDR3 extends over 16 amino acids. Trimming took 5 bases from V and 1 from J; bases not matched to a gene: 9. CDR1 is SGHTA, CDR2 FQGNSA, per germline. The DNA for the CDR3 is TGTGCCAGCAGCACTAGAAAGGGACAGGGATCCTACGAGCAGTACTTC. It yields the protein CASSTRKGQGSYEQYF.

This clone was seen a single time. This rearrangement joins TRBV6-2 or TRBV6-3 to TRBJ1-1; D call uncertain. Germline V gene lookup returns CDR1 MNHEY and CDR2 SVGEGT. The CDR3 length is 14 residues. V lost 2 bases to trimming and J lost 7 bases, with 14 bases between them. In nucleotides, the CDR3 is TGTGCCAGCAGTTACCCGGTGGGAGGAGGTGAAGCTTTCTTT. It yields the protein CASSYPVGGGEAFF.

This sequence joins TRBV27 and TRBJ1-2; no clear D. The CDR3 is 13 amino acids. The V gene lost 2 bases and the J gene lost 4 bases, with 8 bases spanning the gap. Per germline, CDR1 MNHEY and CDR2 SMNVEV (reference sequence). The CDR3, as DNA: TGTGCCAGCAGTTTAATGGGCAGCTATGGCTACACCTTC. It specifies CASSLMGSYGYTF.